The entry below gives a single TCR beta chain sequence along with its context. What it recognizes is unknown. This entry comes from a study of cytomegalovirus exposure and HLA in healthy donors. Whole-study findings and limits: Donors belonging to an Asian-associated ancestry cluster reportedly showed fewer N-insertions in productive TCRs than the roughly 700-donor mean, according to what a later analysis found. Earlier findings revealed that most TCR beta V segments proved productive either about 87% or about 30% of the time. Later analysis indicated greater clonal expansion among HLA-associated TCR beta chains than among equally common other chains.

In germline, CDR1 is KGHSH, CDR2 LQKENI. This CDR3 has 13 amino acids. Trimming cost V 2 bases and J 7 bases, with 8 bases left between them. PCR employed 60 Vbeta and 13 Jbeta primers. The repertoire was sequenced with immunoSEQ multiplex PCR; TCRdb's copy has only in-frame clones and lacks some. This table has around 130,000 clones, 65% to 80% appearing once. The TCR sequence derives from a woman in her 40s in good health and CMV-seropositive. The specimen was PBMCs. The chain carries TRBV18 and TRBJ1-4; tentatively, D is TRBD1 (5 bases). DNA for the CDR3: TGTGCCAGCTCACCAGGGGCGGCTGAAAAACTGTTTTTT. Its translation is CASSPGAAEKLFF.